The entry below describes one TCR beta chain. This entry is derived from a study of blood T cell repertoires in COVID-19. Overall study: The United States, Italy and Spain supplied acute and convalescent COVID-19 samples.

In the authors' methods: Scientists estimated how many nucleated cells there were by amplifying reference gene primers. Sequencing used immunoSEQ multiplex PCR; TCRdb keeps in-frame clones, though not all of them. D and trimming were read from the DNA, whereas the V and J calls and clone size are those reported in that table. The sample lists about 200,000 clones, more than 65% occurring once. Sequencing was carried out using peripheral blood. This receptor was identified in a woman of 80 years or more with acute or convalescent COVID-19.

The DNA for the CDR3 is TGTGCCAGCAGTTCCATGGGGGGGAGCGGGTACGAGCAGTACTTC. This translates into CASSSMGGSGYEQYF. The chain joins TRBV7-9 to TRBJ2-7; 7 nucleotides match TRBD2. Germline assignment: CDR1 SEHNR and CDR2 FQNEAQ (reference sequence). The CDR3 has 15 amino acids. The junction had 12 bases not matched to a gene; V was cut back by 6 bases and J by 4 bases.